This T cell receptor beta chain derives from a study of shared clonotypes between healthy human individuals. Researchers ran the assay at a deep level. Generated by immunoSEQ multiplex PCR, the TCRdb table keeps only in-frame clones and is missing some. Of more than 2,000,000 clones listed, roughly nine tenths were seen once; the top ten hold about 0.13%. General study findings and limits: Naive subsets generally exceeded memory subsets in estimated richness. Rarefaction revealed incomplete sorted-subset sequencing despite large depth.

The study enrolled healthy HIV-negative adults without recent acute infections or vaccinations as donors. This clone was observed once. Its matching antigen is unknown. This TCR was sampled from a man aged 18 to 29 in good health. What was sequenced was naive CD4+ T cells sorted from blood. As to subset: CD45RA+ positively selected.

Written as DNA, the CDR3 is TGCAGTGCTCATCTGGGAGAGACCCAGTACTTC. Protein product: CSAHLGETQYF. The genes are TRBV20-1 and TRBJ2-5; D is unresolved. The CDR3 is 11 amino acids. Germline assignment: CDR1 DFQATT and CDR2 SNEGSKA (reference sequence). The V end lost 5 bases, the J end lost 4 bases, and 8 bases lay between the germline ends.